A single sample is the source of the 8 T cell receptor beta chains below, sequenced in a study of identical twins. One entry per CDR3 protein results from TCRdb running MiXCR on the 5' RACE reads. The table has approximately 630,000 distinct CDR3 sequences, under 8.5% seen once. The same sample was also studied in work on yellow fever vaccine responses in identical twins.

Specimen: PBMCs. All receptors come from a woman between 18 and 29 years old in good health.

This clonotype was observed many times. V is TRBV4-1 and J is TRBJ1-1; TRBD1 might be the D (5 bases). This CDR3 is 15 amino acids long. Germline V gene lookup returns CDR1 MGHRA and CDR2 YSYEKL. With 4 bases removed from V and 1 base from J, the gap between germline ends came to 13 bases. In DNA, the CDR3 is TGCGCCAGCAGCCGGACTGGGGGGAGGAACACTGAAGCTTTCTTT. This translates into CASSRTGGRNTEAFF.

V and J are TRBV15 and TRBJ1-4, with D unresolved. V was cut by 3 bases and J by 2 bases, with 7 bases left in between. The CDR3 is 14 amino acids. Germline-derived CDR1 and CDR2 are LNHNV and YYDKDF (reference sequence). CDR3 sequence (DNA): TGTGCCACCAGCAGGCTGGGGACTAATGAAAAACTGTTTTTT. Translation: CATSRLGTNEKLFF.

This clonotype appeared many times. The rearrangement uses TRBV15 and TRBJ2-2; D may be TRBD1 (6 bases). Deletions cut 7 bases from V and 1 base from J, with 16 bases between. This CDR3 is 16 amino acids long. Germline V gives CDR1 LNHNV, CDR2 YYDKDF (reference sequence). The CDR3 here is CATTKGVAQNTGELFF. CDR3 coding DNA: TGTGCCACCACCAAGGGGGTAGCGCAGAACACCGGGGAGCTGTTTTTT.

V gene TRBV12-3 or TRBV12-4 combines with J gene TRBJ1-2; TRBD1 matches at 9 bases. J was trimmed by 2 bases and V by 5 bases; bases with no gene match: 6. The length of the CDR3 is 15 residues. CDR3 sequence: CASSPGDRENYGYTF. CDR3 nucleotide sequence: TGTGCCAGCAGTCCCGGGGACAGGGAGAACTATGGCTACACCTTC.

This clonotype was seen only a few times. The genes are TRBV20-1 and TRBJ1-5; 8 bases line up with TRBD1. V lost 6 bases, J lost 5 bases, and 12 bases stayed unmatched. This CDR3 is built from 15 residues. The germline V gene has CDR1 DFQATT and CDR2 SNEGSKA (reference sequence). The chain's CDR3 is CSASVPGGGDQPQHF. In nucleotides, the CDR3 is TGCAGTGCAAGCGTCCCAGGGGGCGGGGATCAGCCCCAGCATTTT.

The chain links TRBV27 to TRBJ2-3, with D maybe TRBD1 (5 bases). Germline values: CDR1 MNHEY, CDR2 SMNVEV (reference sequence). The CDR3 spans 11 residues. Trimming cost V 8 bases and J 6 bases, with 9 bases left between them. The CDR3 reads CASGHLDTQYF. CDR3 DNA sequence: TGTGCCAGCGGACACCTGGATACGCAGTATTTT.

The chain couples TRBV7-6 to TRBJ2-2; 10 positions match TRBD1. The V and J ends lost 0 bases and 6 bases, in that order; junction bases with no gene match: 1. The CDR3 sequence is 15 residues long. CDR1 and CDR2 (germline): SGHVS, FNYEAQ. CDR3 region: CASSLATGGPGELFF. The CDR3 bases are TGTGCCAGCAGCTTAGCGACAGGGGGCCCCGGGGAGCTGTTTTTT. Supplemented by reference TRBV7-6 and TRBJ2-2, the full variable domain reads GAGVSQSPRYKVTKRGQDVALRCDPISGHVSLYWYRQALGQGPEFLTYFNYEAQQDKSGLPNDRFSAERPEGSISTLTIQRTEQRDSAMYRCASSLATGGPGELFFGEGSRLTVL.

This clonotype was detected a few times. The genes are TRBV27 and TRBJ2-7, with 12 bases identical to TRBD2. The V gene end was trimmed by 0 bases and the J gene end by 5 bases; junction bases not matched to a gene: 5. Germline loops: CDR1 MNHEY, CDR2 SMNVEV (reference sequence). This CDR3 comprises 16 residues. CDR3 DNA: TGTGCCAGCAGTTTATCTGGACTAGCGGGACCCCACGAGCAGTACTTC. It translates to CASSLSGLAGPHEQYF.